This passage covers 24 T cell receptor beta chains from one sample sequenced in a study of beta chain features in type 1 diabetes. Study-level results: Patients with Type 1 diabetes showed moderately but significantly shorter TCRB CDR3s in all four CD4+ subsets.

These TCRs' antigens remain unknown. The whole isolated RNA underwent reverse transcription, so sequencing captured expressed TCRB transcripts. The assay was immunoSEQ multiplex PCR, and TCRdb's table has in-frame clones only and misses some. The sample has around 710,000 clones, 12% seen once. Sample: naive CD4+ T cells from blood. These receptor sequences come from a man aged 25 to 45 with type 1 diabetes.

The chain couples TRBV6-1 to TRBJ1-1, with D possibly being TRBD1 (5 bases). CDR1 and CDR2 (germline): MNHNS, SASEGT. Trimming took off 4 bases at V and 1 base at J, with 10 bases between the two ends. CDR3 length equals 14 residues. CDR3 residues: CASSGNTGNTEAFF. Written as DNA, the CDR3 is TGTGCCAGCAGTGGAAATACAGGGAACACTGAAGCTTTCTTT.

CDR3 in amino acids: CASSQYRGGTAKNIQYF. CDR3 nucleotides: TGCGCCAGCAGCCAGTACCGAGGAGGGACCGCCAAAAACATTCAGTACTTC. The rearrangement links TRBV4-3 to TRBJ2-4, with D possibly being TRBD2 (6 bases). Germline assignment: CDR1 LGHNA and CDR2 YSLEER. The CDR3 consists of 17 residues. Trimming took off 3 bases at V and 1 base at J, with 16 bases between the two ends.

As concerns this clone: The same CDR3 is also encoded by other DNA sequences in this sample. The V call is TRBV29-1, the J call TRBJ1-3; D ambiguous. The CDR3 length is 12 residues. The germline gives CDR1 SQVTM, CDR2 ANQGSEA. V was clipped by 6 bases and J by 0 bases, with 6 bases between them. Here the CDR3 DNA reads TGCAGCGTAGCGGGCTCTGGAAACACCATATATTTT. It encodes CSVAGSGNTIYF.

The table lists this clone with a few counts. The V call is TRBV9, the J call TRBJ2-3; D is uncertain. The germline V gene has CDR1 SGDLS and CDR2 YYNGEE. This CDR3 has 15 residues. V dropped 3 bases and J dropped 0 bases, with 11 bases sitting between them. Here the CDR3 DNA reads TGTGCCAGCAGCGCCCGGACGGATAGCACAGATACGCAGTATTTT. Translation gives CASSARTDSTDTQYF.

This chain joins TRBV13 and TRBJ2-3, with 13 positions matching TRBD2. CDR1 is PRHDT and CDR2 is FYEKMQ in the germline V gene (reference sequence). This CDR3 is built from 17 residues. The J segment lost 6 bases and the V segment lost 2 bases, leaving 8 bases of the junction unmatched. CDR3 protein: CASSLRTSGGAKDTQYF. The CDR3, as DNA: TGTGCCAGCAGCTTACGTACTAGCGGGGGGGCCAAGGATACGCAGTATTTT.

The V call is TRBV4-1, the J call TRBJ1-5, with D unclear. Per the germline V gene, CDR1 is MGHRA and CDR2 is YSYEKL. Between the trimmed V and J ends, which lost 1 base and 10 bases, there was a span of 11 bases. The CDR3 has 13 residues. CDR3 amino acids: CASSQVMVSPQHF. DNA of the CDR3: TGCGCCAGCAGCCAAGTAATGGTAAGCCCCCAGCATTTT.

In this sample, this clone turned up a few times. Other nucleotide sequences from this sample produce the same CDR3. The rearrangement uses TRBV7-2 and TRBJ2-3; D is ambiguous. Trimming pared 1 base from V and 1 base from J, leaving 9 bases between. This CDR3 is built from 15 residues. Germline CDR1 reads SGHTA; CDR2 reads FQGNSA. This CDR3 reads CASSLGAGGTDTQYF. As DNA, the CDR3 is TGTGCCAGCAGCTTAGGGGCAGGAGGCACAGATACGCAGTATTTT.

This clone appeared a single time. CDR3 bases: TGTGCCAGCAGCCGAGCTTCATCTTATGGCTACACCTTC. Its translation: CASSRASSYGYTF. The V call is TRBV5-6, the J call TRBJ1-2, with D unresolved. Trimming took off 4 bases at V and 5 bases at J, with 12 bases between the two ends. This CDR3 is built from 13 residues. CDR1 is SGHDT and CDR2 is YYEEEE in the germline V gene.

This clone was observed a handful of times. The chain is built from TRBV7-2 and TRBJ2-2, with TRBD1 identical over 7 bases. V was pared by 5 bases and J by 4 bases, with 7 bases of the junction left unmatched. This CDR3 is built from 15 residues. Germline-derived CDR1 and CDR2 are SGHTA and FQGNSA. CDR3 nucleotides: TGTGCCAGCAGCCCTGACAGGGTAGTCACCGGGGAGCTGTTTTTT. As protein: CASSPDRVVTGELFF.

This clone has only a few counts. V and J are TRBV7-2 and TRBJ2-1, with D unresolved. CDR1 and CDR2 (germline): SGHTA, FQGNSA. Trimming left V 5 bases short and J 3 bases short, with 14 bases between. The CDR3 spans 15 residues. The CDR3 spells CASSATLIHYNEQFF. Written as DNA, the CDR3 is TGTGCCAGCAGCGCAACGCTAATTCACTACAATGAGCAGTTCTTC.

This clone was detected a few times. The sample has other DNA sequences that encode this CDR3 too. This rearrangement joins TRBV28 to TRBJ1-5, with D unresolved. The CDR3 totals 12 residues. Between the trimmed V and J ends, which lost 2 bases and 3 bases, there was a span of 2 bases. Looked up from germline, CDR1 is MDHEN and CDR2 is SYDVKM. The CDR3 region has the DNA TGTGCCAGCAGTTTAAACAATCAGCCCCAGCATTTT. Translating gives CASSLNNQPQHF.

This clone was counted only a few times. The chain carries TRBV11-2 and TRBJ1-4, with D uncertain. Germline V lookup: CDR1 SGHAT, CDR2 FQNNGV. The CDR3 has 18 residues. Trimming pared 4 bases from V and 0 bases from J, leaving 18 bases between. CDR3 residues: CASSSPAALIATNEKLFF. The CDR3 coding sequence is TGTGCCAGCAGCTCCCCCGCAGCGTTAATTGCAACTAATGAAAAACTGTTTTTT.

This clone has only a few counts. This rearrangement joins TRBV7-6 to TRBJ2-6, with TRBD2 as a possible D gene (6 bases). The germline gives CDR1 SGHVS, CDR2 FNYEAQ. The CDR3 totals 16 residues. Trimming took off 5 bases at V and 3 bases at J, with 14 bases between the two ends. CDR3 sequence reads: CASSPRGGFGANVLTF. Written as DNA, the CDR3 is TGTGCCAGCAGCCCTAGAGGAGGGTTTGGGGCCAACGTCCTGACTTTC. The full variable domain, in which reference TRBV7-6 and TRBJ2-6 provide the parts outside the CDR3, is GAGVSQSPRYKVTKRGQDVALRCDPISGHVSLYWYRQALGQGPEFLTYFNYEAQQDKSGLPNDRFSAERPEGSISTLTIQRTEQRDSAMYRCASSPRGGFGANVLTFGAGSRLTVL.

V and J are TRBV7-2 and TRBJ1-4, with D uncertain. V lost 6 bases, J lost 8 bases, and 16 bases lay in between. The germline V gene encodes CDR1 SGHTA and CDR2 FQGNSA. The CDR3 has 14 residues. This CDR3 is CASRGFESREKLFF. The CDR3 nucleotides read TGTGCCAGCAGGGGATTCGAGTCAAGAGAAAAACTGTTTTTT.

The genes are TRBV7-9 and TRBJ1-1, with D uncertain. V was clipped by 3 bases and J by 0 bases, with 11 bases between them. Germline-derived CDR1 and CDR2 are SEHNR and FQNEAQ (reference sequence). The CDR3 is 15 residues long. CDR3 region: CASSLPKEMNTEAFF. The CDR3 DNA reads as TGTGCCAGCAGCTTGCCAAAGGAGATGAACACTGAAGCTTTCTTT.

This chain joins TRBV30 and TRBJ1-2, with D possibly matching TRBD1 (6 bases). The CDR3 extends over 14 amino acids. Germline-derived CDR1 and CDR2 are GTSNPN and SVGIG (reference sequence). Trimming removed 0 bases from V and 4 bases from J, with 12 bases in between. CDR3 protein: CAWSVSGVVYGYTF. In DNA, the CDR3 is TGTGCCTGGAGTGTATCAGGGGTGGTCTATGGCTACACCTTC.

The V gene is TRBV4-3, the J gene TRBJ2-7; the match to TRBD1 covers 8 bases. The CDR3 is 15 amino acids. Per the germline V gene, CDR1 is LGHNA and CDR2 is YSLEER. V lost 3 bases, J lost 2 bases, and 6 bases stayed unmatched. CDR3 nucleotides: TGCGCCAGCAGCCAGGGGACAGGAGGGGCCTACGAGCAGTACTTC. Its protein product is CASSQGTGGAYEQYF.

This clone was observed a handful of times. The chain has TRBV5-1 and TRBJ2-5; 9 bases fit TRBD1. Germline CDR1 is SGHRS and CDR2 is YFSETQ. J gave up 2 bases and V 1 base, and 3 bases lay outside the gene matches. This CDR3 is 15 amino acids long. The CDR3 DNA is TGCGCCAGCAGCTTGACGGACAGGGGACAAGAGACCCAGTACTTC. Its protein product is CASSLTDRGQETQYF.

This clone was seen a single time. The J gene is TRBJ1-1, the V gene TRBV4-1, with a tentative D call TRBD1 (6 bases). From germline, CDR1 is MGHRA and CDR2 YSYEKL. The CDR3 spans 14 residues. The V and J ends lost 1 base and 0 bases respectively, with 6 bases between them. The CDR3 reads CASSQGTVNTEAFF. In DNA, the CDR3 is TGCGCCAGCAGCCAAGGGACAGTGAACACTGAAGCTTTCTTT.

This clone showed up just a few times. This chain links TRBV4-3 with TRBJ1-4, with 10 bases matching TRBD1. This CDR3 is 16 amino acids long. Germline CDR1 LGHNA, CDR2 YSLEER. V lost 1 base to trimming and J lost 7 bases; unmatched junction nucleotides: 6. CDR3 sequence (DNA): TGCGCCAGCAGCCAAGGAGGTGGGACAGGGGTTGAAAAACTGTTTTTT. This sequence encodes CASSQGGGTGVEKLFF.

This clone was detected only a few times. The genes are TRBV7-9 and TRBJ1-6; D is unclear. This CDR3 has 13 residues. Deletions cut 7 bases from V and 6 bases from J, with 10 bases between. Germline V lookup: CDR1 SEHNR, CDR2 FQNEAQ (reference sequence). CDR3 coding DNA: TGTGCCAGCACCACCCCCCTTAATTCACCCCTCCACTTT. Translated, it gives CASTTPLNSPLHF.

The gene calls are TRBV11-2 and TRBJ2-5; 8 nucleotides agree with TRBD1. V shed 1 base, J shed 7 bases, and the junction held 2 bases outside the gene matches. Germline V gene sequence: CDR1 SGHAT, CDR2 FQNNGV. This CDR3 has 13 amino acids. This CDR3 is CASSLGDRRTQYF. The CDR3 DNA is TGTGCCAGCAGCTTAGGGGACAGGCGGACCCAGTACTTC.

The chain couples TRBV29-1 to TRBJ2-7; D tentatively reads TRBD1 or TRBD2 (5 bases each). CDR3 size: 13 residues. V was trimmed by 5 bases and J by 2 bases, leaving 13 bases between them. Germline values: CDR1 SQVTM, CDR2 ANQGSEA. The CDR3 here is CSVLQGPTYEQYF. CDR3 sequence (DNA): TGCAGCGTTCTCCAGGGACCAACCTACGAGCAGTACTTC.

The chain employs TRBV5-4 and TRBJ2-3; D is perhaps TRBD1 or TRBD2 (6 bases each). The CDR3 is 17 amino acids. Per the germline V gene, CDR1 is SGHNT and CDR2 is YYREEE (reference sequence). Trimming removed 6 bases from V and 4 bases from J, with 24 bases in between. In DNA form, the CDR3 reads TGTGCCAGCATCTTATTCGGGGGCACGGGTAGCGCAGATACGCAGTATTTT. Translation gives CASILFGGTGSADTQYF.